These T cell receptor beta chains were read from a single sample in a study of blood T cells in healthy people across ages. TCRdb reanalysed the 5' RACE reads using MiXCR and keeps one entry per CDR3 protein. This sample has around 1,700,000 distinct CDR3 sequences; roughly 30% occur once, and the top ten carry about 8%. Sequences were obtained from blood. The receptor set was obtained from a woman aged 25 to 39 in good health. Both conserved end residues are part of each CDR3. The D gene is left open where the match is weak. Not every row has a clone size; where given, it reads once, few, many or a size class.

TRBD2	.	TRBV2	TRBJ2-1	TGTGCCAGCAGTTTACGTCCTAGCGGGAGTCTTTACAATGAGCAGTTCTTC	CASSLRPSGSLYNEQFF
.	.	TRBV9	TRBJ2-1	TGTGCCAGCAGCGTAGCTGGACTCCAAGAGACCCAGTTCTTC	CASSVAGLQETQFF
.	.	TRBV9	TRBJ2-3	TGTGCCAGCAGCGTAGTAGGGGGAATAAGGCGCGATACGCAGTATTTT	CASSVVGGIRRDTQYF
.	many	TRBV20-1	TRBJ2-3	TGCAGTGCTAGACGGCCCAGCACAGATACGCAGTATTTT	CSARRPSTDTQYF
TRBD2	.	TRBV27	TRBJ2-1	TGTGCCAGCAGTACCCGGGACTATAACAATGAGCAGTTCTTC	CASSTRDYNNEQFF
.	.	TRBV25-1	TRBJ1-4	TGTGCCAGCAGTGACTCGGGGGGGCTCTATGAAAAACTGTTTTTT	CASSDSGGLYEKLFF
TRBD2	.	TRBV7-2	TRBJ2-1	TGTGCCAGCAGCTTTCGGGGGGTCAATGAGCAGTTCTTC	CASSFRGVNEQFF
.	.	TRBV9	TRBJ1-1	TGTGCCAGCAGCTCCCGCAGTTCCGGGATCACTGAAGCTTTCTTT	CASSSRSSGITEAFF
TRBD1	.	TRBV24-1	TRBJ2-5	TGTGCCACCAGTGACTCTCGGGACAGGGTTTTAGAGACCCAGTACTTC	CATSDSRDRVLETQYF
.	once	TRBV15	TRBJ2-7	TGTGCCACCAGCAGGGGTAGATCTAGCAGGGGTGACGAGCAGTACTTC	CATSRGRSSRGDEQYF
.	few	TRBV7-7	TRBJ2-6	TGTGCCAGCAGGCCCACATCTGGGGCGGGGGCCAACGTCCTGACTTTC	CASRPTSGAGANVLTF
.	few	TRBV7-9	TRBJ2-5	TGTGCCAGCAGCTTAGGCGGAGCCGGGGGGACCCAGTACTTC	CASSLGGAGGTQYF
TRBD2	.	TRBV20-1	TRBJ2-5	TGCAGTGCTAAGTGGGGGGGGTTCGCCTACAATGAGCAGTACTTC	CSAKWGGFAYNEQYF
.	many	TRBV15	TRBJ2-5	TGTGCCACCAGCAGTGGATCTGGGGAGACCCAGTACTTC	CATSSGSGETQYF
TRBD2	few	TRBV20-1	TRBJ2-7	TGCAGTGCTAGAAAGGGGACTAACTCCTACGAGCAGTACTTC	CSARKGTNSYEQYF
.	.	TRBV7-9	TRBJ2-7	TGTGCCAGCAGCTTAGCTTCTCTGGACGAGCAGTACTTC	CASSLASLDEQYF
TRBD1	.	TRBV7-2	TRBJ1-5	TGTGCCAGCAGCACCCAACAGGGGGCGAGGCAGCCCCAGCATTTT	CASSTQQGARQPQHF
.	.	TRBV9	TRBJ2-1	TGTGCCAGCAGCGGCAACGGGGACTGGCGGGAGCAGTTCTTC	CASSGNGDWREQFF
.	few	TRBV29-1	TRBJ2-2	TGCAGCATTACCCCGAATGGGCGGGGAAGTACCGGGGAGCTGTTTTTT	CSITPNGRGSTGELFF
TRBD2	few	TRBV7-7	TRBJ2-3	TGTGCCAGCAGCTTAGCGACTAGCGGGAGGCAGTATTTT	CASSLATSGRQYF
TRBD2	.	TRBV2	TRBJ2-5	TGTGCCTGCGGGGGACGGGAGAGGCAAGAGACCCAGTACTTC	CACGGRERQETQYF
TRBD2	.	TRBV4-2	TRBJ2-5	TGTGCCAGCAGCCCATGGACTAGCGGGGAGAGTGGAGAGACCCAGTACTTC	CASSPWTSGESGETQYF
.	.	TRBV7-2	TRBJ2-5	TGTGCCAGCAGCTTAGGGATAGGGACGGAGACCCAGTACTTC	CASSLGIGTETQYF
TRBD1	many	TRBV2	TRBJ2-1	TGTGCCAGCAGCCCCGAGGGGACAGGGTCCAATGAGCAGTTCTTC	CASSPEGTGSNEQFF
.	.	TRBV2	TRBJ1-1	TGTGCCAGCAGGAATCGACTGAACACTGAAGCTTTCTTT	CASRNRLNTEAFF
.	many	TRBV11-1	TRBJ2-1	TGTGCCAGCAGCTTAGCTGGGGTACTCGCCTACAATGAGCAGTTCTTC	CASSLAGVLAYNEQFF
TRBD1	many	TRBV20-1	TRBJ2-4	TGCAGTGCTAGAGATGTATCGGGACAGGCTGACATTCAGTACTTC	CSARDVSGQADIQYF
TRBD2	once	TRBV20-1	TRBJ2-3	TGCAGTGCTAGAGGGACTAGCAACACAGATACGCAGTATTTT	CSARGTSNTDTQYF
.	.	TRBV9	TRBJ2-3	TGTGCCAGCAGCCCAATCAGGGGAACGCAGTATTTT	CASSPIRGTQYF
.	few	TRBV20-1	TRBJ2-4	TGCAGTGCTAGAGATTCTGTGGGAAACATTCAGTACTTC	CSARDSVGNIQYF
.	few	TRBV9	TRBJ2-3	TGTGCCAGCAGCGAACTAGGACCAACTGATATGCAGTATTTT	CASSELGPTDMQYF
.	few	TRBV21-1	TRBJ2-7	TGTGCCAGCAGCAAAGGCAACAGGGGTCCATACGAGCAGTACTTC	CASSKGNRGPYEQYF
.	many	TRBV12-3/TRBV12-4	TRBJ1-1	TGTGCCAGCAGTTTCACTGAAGCTTTCTTT	CASSFTEAFF
.	few	TRBV27	TRBJ1-1	TGTGCCAGCAGTCCACAGACTCTTAACACTGAAGCTTTCTTT	CASSPQTLNTEAFF
.	few	TRBV6-6	TRBJ1-1	TGTGCCAGCATGGGGGTTGGAAGCTTGAACACTGAAGCTTTCTTT	CASMGVGSLNTEAFF
.	.	TRBV2	TRBJ2-7	TGTGCCAGCAGTGTTGTCCTAGCATTAGATACGCAGTACTTC	CASSVVLALDTQYF
.	many	TRBV6-5	TRBJ2-1	TGTGCCAGCATGAGCCCGGGGTTTGGTGATGAGCAGTTCTTC	CASMSPGFGDEQFF
TRBD2	few	TRBV6-5	TRBJ2-3	TGTGCCAGCAGTTACACCCGGCGGGAGACGTTGACGCAGTATTTT	CASSYTRRETLTQYF
.	few	TRBV29-1	TRBJ1-2	TGCAGCGTTGAAAGTCCCGTATCCCTCTATGGCTACACCTTC	CSVESPVSLYGYTF
.	.	TRBV20-1	TRBJ1-2	TGCAGTGCTAGCCCCTACAGGGACGGGGGGGGCTACACCTTC	CSASPYRDGGGYTF
TRBD1	few	TRBV7-2	TRBJ2-5	TGTGCCAGCAGCTTAGTGGGATCCGACAGGGCAGGGACCCAGTACTTC	CASSLVGSDRAGTQYF
.	many	TRBV11-1	TRBJ2-4	TGTGCCAGCAGCTTAAGATGGTCCAAAAACATTCAGTACTTC	CASSLRWSKNIQYF
TRBD1	many	TRBV29-1	TRBJ2-7	TGCAGCGTCGGACAGGGTCAAGAGCAGTACTTC	CSVGQGQEQYF
.	.	TRBV4-3	TRBJ1-1	TGCGCCAGCAGAGCCCTTAATGTGGGGATCACTGAAGCTTTCTTT	CASRALNVGITEAFF
.	many	TRBV10-1	TRBJ2-3	TGCGCCAGCAGTGAGTCGACTTCTAGCACAGATACGCAGTATTTT	CASSESTSSTDTQYF
.	few	TRBV12-3/TRBV12-4	TRBJ2-7	TGTGCCAGCAGTCCCACCCGTACTAAGACCTACGAGCAGTACTTC	CASSPTRTKTYEQYF
TRBD2	.	TRBV28	TRBJ2-3	TGTGCCAGCAGTCCTGGCGGGAGTGGGACAGATACGCAGTATTTT	CASSPGGSGTDTQYF
TRBD2	few	TRBV4-3	TRBJ2-1	TGCGCCGGCAGCCAAGATCGGGCTAGCGGGAGGCATGAGCAGTTCTTC	CAGSQDRASGRHEQFF
.	few	TRBV18	TRBJ2-1	TGTGCCAGCTCAGCGAGTCTCAACAATGAGCAGTTCTTC	CASSASLNNEQFF
TRBD1	.	TRBV3-1	TRBJ2-1	TGTGCCAGCAGCCAGCAGGGGGCGGGGAATGAGCAGTTCTTC	CASSQQGAGNEQFF
.	many	TRBV18	TRBJ2-5	TGTGCCAGCTCGCCCGCGACCCAAGAGACCCAGTACTTC	CASSPATQETQYF
TRBD1	.	TRBV29-1	TRBJ2-2	TGCAGCGTTCTCGACAGGGTTCGGACCGGGGAGCTGTTTTTT	CSVLDRVRTGELFF
.	.	TRBV5-1	TRBJ2-7	TGCGCCAGCAGCTTGGTGGTCTGGGGCGAGCAGTACTTC	CASSLVVWGEQYF